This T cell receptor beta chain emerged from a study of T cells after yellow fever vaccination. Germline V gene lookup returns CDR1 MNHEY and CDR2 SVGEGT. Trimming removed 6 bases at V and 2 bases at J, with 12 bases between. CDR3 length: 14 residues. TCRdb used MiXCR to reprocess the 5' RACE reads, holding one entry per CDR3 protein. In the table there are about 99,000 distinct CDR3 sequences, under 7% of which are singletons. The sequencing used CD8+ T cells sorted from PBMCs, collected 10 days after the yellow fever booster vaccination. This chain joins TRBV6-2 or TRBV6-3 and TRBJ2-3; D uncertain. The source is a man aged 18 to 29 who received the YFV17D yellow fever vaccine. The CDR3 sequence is CASSFTTYTDTQYF. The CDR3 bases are TGTGCCAGCAGCTTTACTACCTACACAGATACGCAGTATTTT.